This T cell receptor beta chain was sequenced in a study of blood T cell repertoires in COVID-19. Study details: The analysed material was cDNA or gDNA that came from T cells, B-cell-depleted T cells, or PBMCs.

Under the authors' procedure: Amplified reference gene primers provided the basis for estimating nucleated cell counts. Some clones are missing from TCRdb's copy, which holds only in-frame ones; the method was immunoSEQ multiplex PCR. V and J calls and clone size are given by that table; D and trimming were obtained from the DNA. The sample carries fewer than 250,000 clones, about nine tenths recorded once. Participants were aged about 18 to 100 years from approximately 24 US areas. Each participant's cohort was designated according to participant-reported clinical history. The CDR3 has 18 amino acids. In germline, CDR1 is MDHEN, CDR2 SYDVKM. V trimming: 4 bases; J trimming: 1 base; junction bases outside the gene matches: 14.

The receptor comes from a man aged 45 to 65 who had been exposed to COVID-19. Specimen: PBMCs or T cells enriched from blood (not recorded which). The chain is built from TRBV28 and TRBJ1-2; 8 bases map to TRBD1. CDR3 residues: CASSSRGRYSYGNYGYTF. The CDR3 DNA is TGTGCCAGCAGTTCCAGGGGGCGATACTCTTATGGTAACTATGGCTACACCTTC.